The rows below give T cell receptor beta chains drawn from one sample of a study of blood T cell repertoires in COVID-19. Profiled with immunoSEQ multiplex PCR; TCRdb holds only in-frame clones, not every one. Here the sample spans 180,000 or so clones, 85% to 90% being singletons. Sequenced input: peripheral blood. These receptors originate from a young man with active or convalescent COVID-19. Each CDR3 is given with its conserved first and last residue. The D gene is left open where the match is weak. Some rows mark clone size as missing; the rest say once, few, many or name a class of expanded clone.

j_call | clone_size | v_call | d_call | cdr3_aa | cdr3_nt
TRBJ2-2 | few | TRBV11-3 | - | CASSGTGPNTGELFF | TGTGCCAGCAGCGGGACTGGACCTAACACCGGGGAGCTGTTTTTT
TRBJ2-2 | - | TRBV5-5 | - | CASSLSAAWQGSTGELFF | TGTGCCAGCAGCTTGTCTGCCGCGTGGCAGGGGAGCACCGGGGAGCTGTTTTTT
TRBJ1-1 | once | TRBV30 | - | CAWGLGDLKAFF | TGTGCCTGGGGACTGGGCGACCTTAAAGCTTTCTTT
TRBJ1-4 | - | TRBV5-1 | TRBD1 | CASSSQGVNEKLFF | TGCGCCAGCAGCTCACAGGGGGTTAATGAAAAACTGTTTTTT
TRBJ2-2 | - | TRBV18 | TRBD2 | CASSPLSGLDETEKTGELFF | TGTGCCAGCTCACCGCTATCAGGACTAGACGAAACCGAAAAGACCGGGGAGCTGTTTTTT
TRBJ1-1 | - | TRBV18 | - | CASSPQGFGTEAFF | TGTGCCAGCTCACCTCAGGGATTTGGAACTGAAGCTTTCTTT
TRBJ1-6 | - | TRBV27 | - | CASSRKGPMDSSYNSPLHF | TGTGCCAGCAGTCGTAAGGGCCCTATGGACAGCTCCTATAATTCACCCCTCCACTTT
TRBJ2-2 | - | TRBV11-2 | TRBD2 | CASSLDDLRAGGSNTGELFF | TGTGCCAGCAGCTTAGACGACCTGCGGGCGGGGGGTTCGAACACCGGGGAGCTGTTTTTT
TRBJ1-5 | - | TRBV27 | - | CASRTGTSGNQPQHF | TGTGCCAGCAGGACCGGGACAAGTGGCAATCAGCCCCAGCATTTT
TRBJ2-1 | - | TRBV6-6 | TRBD2 | CASSRATSGMIDEQFF | TGTGCCAGCAGTCGAGCCACTAGCGGGATGATTGATGAGCAGTTCTTC
TRBJ2-4 | once | TRBV2 | - | CASLAWGELAKNIQYF | TGTGCCAGCCTGGCATGGGGGGAACTAGCCAAAAACATTCAGTACTTC
TRBJ1-4 | - | TRBV5-1 | - | CASSLAGEPGEKLFF | TGCGCCAGCAGCTTGGCCGGGGAGCCTGGGGAAAAACTGTTTTTT
TRBJ2-7 | - | TRBV11-3 | - | CASSLSGLHSYEQYF | TGTGCCAGCAGCTTATCTGGGCTTCACTCCTACGAGCAGTACTTC
TRBJ2-1 | - | TRBV24-1 | - | CATSGPGYNEQFF | TGTGCCACCAGTGGGCCGGGGTACAATGAGCAGTTCTTC
TRBJ2-1 | - | TRBV11-3 | TRBD2 | CASSPKTSGANEQFF | TGTGCCAGCAGTCCAAAGACTAGCGGGGCAAATGAGCAGTTCTTC
TRBJ1-3 | once | TRBV29-1 | TRBD1 | CSVDSGGGNTIYF | TGCAGCGTTGACTCAGGGGGCGGAAACACCATATATTTT
TRBJ2-1 | - | TRBV2 | TRBD2 | CATPSKREGLYNEQFF | TGTGCCACCCCCAGTAAGCGGGAGGGACTATACAATGAGCAGTTCTTC
TRBJ2-7 | - | TRBV6-5 | TRBD2 | CASRMSGSGYEQYF | TGTGCCAGCAGGATGAGCGGGAGTGGTTACGAGCAGTACTTC
TRBJ1-5 | - | TRBV18 | - | CASSPDTNSNQPQHF | TGTGCCAGCTCACCCGACACGAATAGCAATCAGCCCCAGCATTTT
TRBJ1-2 | - | TRBV13 | TRBD1 | CASRSGQGANGYTF | TGTGCCAGCAGATCCGGACAGGGGGCGAATGGCTACACCTTC
TRBJ1-2 | - | TRBV14 | - | CASSQDIYYGYTF | TGTGCCAGCAGCCAAGATATCTACTATGGCTACACCTTC
TRBJ1-1 | - | TRBV12-3/TRBV12-4 | TRBD1 | CASSRTGDTEAFF | TGTGCCAGCAGTAGAACAGGGGACACTGAAGCTTTCTTT
TRBJ2-4 | - | TRBV5-4 | TRBD2 | CASSSSSGGAGTKNIQYF | TGTGCCAGCAGCTCCTCTAGCGGGGGGGCCGGGACCAAAAACATTCAGTACTTC
TRBJ1-1 | - | TRBV7-2 | - | CASSLVADMNTEAFF | TGTGCCAGCAGCTTGGTTGCAGACATGAACACTGAAGCTTTCTTT
TRBJ2-7 | - | TRBV3-1/TRBV3-2 | TRBD2 | CASSRRLAVTYEQYF | TGTGCCAGCAGCCGCCGACTAGCGGTTACCTACGAGCAGTACTTC
TRBJ2-7 | - | TRBV3-1/TRBV3-2 | TRBD1 | CASTPGGLRSYEQYF | TGTGCCAGCACCCCAGGGGGCTTAAGGTCCTACGAGCAGTACTTC
TRBJ1-4 | few | TRBV2 | TRBD1 | CASRMRSGQGDEKLFF | TGTGCCAGCAGAATGAGATCGGGACAGGGGGATGAAAAACTGTTTTTT
TRBJ2-1 | - | TRBV10-3 | TRBD2 | CAIRATSGDNEQFF | TGTGCCATCAGAGCGACTAGCGGGGACAATGAGCAGTTCTTC
TRBJ1-1 | - | TRBV2 | - | CASRGLRGVTEAFF | TGTGCCAGCAGGGGTCTCAGGGGAGTCACTGAAGCTTTCTTT
TRBJ2-5 | few | TRBV6-5 | - | CASSYSGQVMAQYF | TGTGCCAGCAGTTACTCTGGGCAGGTGATGGCCCAGTACTTC
TRBJ2-7 | - | TRBV5-6 | TRBD2 | CASSLGGLANEQYF | TGTGCCAGCAGCTTGGGCGGACTAGCGAACGAGCAGTACTTC
TRBJ2-3 | once | TRBV4-1 | - | CASSVYTDTQYF | TGCGCCAGCAGCGTATACACAGATACGCAGTATTTT
TRBJ2-7 | - | TRBV7-2 | - | CASSSTSSYEQYF | TGTGCCAGCAGCTCGACTAGTTCCTACGAGCAGTACTTC